One TCR beta chain is described in this entry. The source of the sample is a study of T cell changes during pregnancy in multiple sclerosis. Clones were sequenced by immunoSEQ multiplex PCR, and TCRdb holds only the in-frame ones, with some missing. The sample contains about 45,000 clones, 80% to 90% of which appear only once. The CDR3 spans 14 residues. V lost 2 bases, J lost 0 bases, and 8 bases lay in between. The germline V gene encodes CDR1 SGHRS and CDR2 YFSETQ. The material was peripheral blood, obtained in the first trimester of pregnancy. The J gene is TRBJ2-5, the V gene TRBV5-1; the D is unclear. This TCR derives from a female donor with multiple sclerosis, enrolled in a pregnancy study. CDR3 amino acids: CASSLQTHQETQYF. The CDR3, as DNA: TGCGCCAGCAGCTTACAGACCCACCAAGAGACCCAGTACTTC.